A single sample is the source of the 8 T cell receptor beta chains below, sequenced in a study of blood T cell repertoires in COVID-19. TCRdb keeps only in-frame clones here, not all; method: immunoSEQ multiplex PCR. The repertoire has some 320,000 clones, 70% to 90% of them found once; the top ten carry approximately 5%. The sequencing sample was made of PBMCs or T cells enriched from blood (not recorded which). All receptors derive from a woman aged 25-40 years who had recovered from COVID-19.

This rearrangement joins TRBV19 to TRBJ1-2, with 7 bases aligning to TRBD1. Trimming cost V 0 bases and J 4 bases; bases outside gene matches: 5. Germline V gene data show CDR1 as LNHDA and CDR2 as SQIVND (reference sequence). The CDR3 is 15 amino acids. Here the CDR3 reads CASSIDAGTVYGYTF. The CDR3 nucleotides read TGTGCCAGTAGTATAGATGCCGGGACAGTCTATGGCTACACCTTC.

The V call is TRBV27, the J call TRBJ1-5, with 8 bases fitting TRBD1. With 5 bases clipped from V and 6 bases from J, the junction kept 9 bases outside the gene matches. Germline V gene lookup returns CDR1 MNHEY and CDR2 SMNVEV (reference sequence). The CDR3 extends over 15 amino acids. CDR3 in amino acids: CASSPRTGYGQPQHF. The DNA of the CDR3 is TGTGCCAGCAGTCCCCGGACAGGGTATGGTCAGCCCCAGCATTTT.

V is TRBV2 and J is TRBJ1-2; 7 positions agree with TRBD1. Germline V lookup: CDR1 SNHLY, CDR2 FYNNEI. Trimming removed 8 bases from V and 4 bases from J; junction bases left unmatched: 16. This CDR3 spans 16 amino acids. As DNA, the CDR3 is TGTGCCAGCCTCCCCGGTAGGGACAGCACCACCTATGGCTACACCTTC. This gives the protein CASLPGRDSTTYGYTF.

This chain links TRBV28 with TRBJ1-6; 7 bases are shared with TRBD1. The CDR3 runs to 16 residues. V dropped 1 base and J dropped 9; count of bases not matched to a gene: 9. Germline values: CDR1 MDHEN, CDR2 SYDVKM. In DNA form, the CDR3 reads TGTGCCAGCAGTTTATATGAGACAGGGTTTAGTTCACCCCTCCACTTT. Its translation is CASSLYETGFSSPLHF.

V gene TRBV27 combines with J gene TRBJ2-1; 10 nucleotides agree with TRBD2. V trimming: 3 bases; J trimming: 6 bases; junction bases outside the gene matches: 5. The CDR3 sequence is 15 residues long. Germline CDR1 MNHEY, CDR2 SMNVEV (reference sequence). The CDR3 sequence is CASSFLAGEGNEQFF. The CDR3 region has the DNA TGTGCCAGCAGTTTCCTAGCGGGGGAGGGCAATGAGCAGTTCTTC.

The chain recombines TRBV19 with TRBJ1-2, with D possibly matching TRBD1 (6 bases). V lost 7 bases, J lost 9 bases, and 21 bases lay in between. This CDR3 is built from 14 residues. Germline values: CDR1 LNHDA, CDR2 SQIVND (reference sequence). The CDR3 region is CASNSAGVGGSYTF. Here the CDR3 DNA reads TGTGCCAGTAACTCGGCAGGGGTAGGGGGAAGCTACACCTTC.

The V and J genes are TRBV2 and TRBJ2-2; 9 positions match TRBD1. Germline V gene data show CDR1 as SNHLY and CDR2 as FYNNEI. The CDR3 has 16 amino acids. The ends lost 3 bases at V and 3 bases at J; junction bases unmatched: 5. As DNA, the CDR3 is TGTGCCAGCAGTGAGTCGGACAGGGGATACACCGGGGAGCTGTTTTTT. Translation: CASSESDRGYTGELFF.

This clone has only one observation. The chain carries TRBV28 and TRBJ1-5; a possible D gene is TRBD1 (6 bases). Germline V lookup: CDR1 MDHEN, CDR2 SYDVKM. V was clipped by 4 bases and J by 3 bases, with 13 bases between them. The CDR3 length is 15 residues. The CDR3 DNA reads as TGTGCCAGCAGTTCCGCGGACAGTGCCAATCAGCCCCAGCATTTT. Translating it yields CASSSADSANQPQHF.